Sequencing of this T cell receptor (beta chain) was carried out in a study of early T cells in non-severe SARS-CoV-2 infection. Study-wide context: Sequencing of unsorted whole blood was done on bulk RNA, leaving chains unpaired.

TCRdb processed the 5' RACE reads anew with MiXCR; each CDR3 protein has one entry. The repertoire holds about 130,000 distinct CDR3 sequences, with 15% as singletons. Sequencing input: whole blood. The clonotype comes from an adult who was a healthcare worker with PCR-confirmed SARS-CoV-2 infection or an uninfected control (not recorded which).

The CDR3 bases are TGTGCCAGTAACCATCCCCAACAGGGATTCATTCAGTACTTC. The encoded protein is CASNHPQQGFIQYF. J is TRBJ2-4 and V is TRBV19; D is possibly TRBD1 (6 bases). The germline gives CDR1 LNHDA, CDR2 SQIVND (reference sequence). V was pared by 7 bases and J by 9 bases, with 19 bases between. The CDR3 runs 14 residues.